The clone carrying this T cell receptor beta chain was seen a handful of times. Enrolled through a virtual design, the participants were between roughly 18 and 100 years of age and came from 24 US areas. Clinical histories supplied by participants themselves formed the basis of cohort assignment. Germline-derived CDR1 and CDR2 are SGHRS and YFSETQ. J was trimmed by 6 bases and V by 2 bases; bases with no gene match: 9. The CDR3 runs to 16 residues. The data are from a study of blood T cell repertoires in COVID-19. Study as a whole: Two negative PCRs, clearance, or symptom resolution characterized the recovered Cohort 3 donors.

Profiled with immunoSEQ multiplex PCR; TCRdb holds only in-frame clones, not every one. The sample shows roughly 150,000 clones, 79% of them seen only once. The chain uses TRBV5-1 and TRBJ2-2, with TRBD2 identical over 8 bases. Specimen: PBMCs or T cells enriched from blood (not recorded which). This clonotype originated in a woman in her seventies in a cohort exposed to, infected with or recovered from COVID-19 (not recorded which). The CDR3 DNA follows: TGCGCCAGCAGCTTCACCAGCGGGAGATATCCCGGGGAGCTGTTTTTT. Its translation: CASSFTSGRYPGELFF. The complete variable domain, with remaining parts taken from reference TRBV5-1 and TRBJ2-2, reads KAGVTQTPRYLIKTRGQQVTLSCSPISGHRSVSWYQQTPGQGLQFLFEYFSETQRNKGNFPGRFSGRQFSNSRSEMNVSTLELGDSALYLCASSFTSGRYPGELFFGEGSRLTVL.